A selection of T cell receptor beta chains follows, all from one sample in a study of blood T cell repertoires in COVID-19. Some clones are missing from TCRdb's copy, which holds only in-frame ones; the method was immunoSEQ multiplex PCR. The sample lists approximately 130,000 clones; around 89% were seen once. Sequencing used peripheral blood. The receptors were gathered from a human donor in a cohort sampled during active COVID-19. CDR3s include the opening cysteine and the closing phenylalanine or tryptophan. A D gene is named only where the DNA matches it firmly. Size tells how often a clone was seen (once, few, many) or the class of an expanded clone, and some rows leave it out.

v_gene	d_gene	len	j_gene	abundance	CDR3aa	CDR3nt
TRBV5-5	TRBD1	12	TRBJ2-1	.	CASRTGPNEQFF	TGTGCCTCCCGGACAGGGCCCAATGAGCAGTTCTTC
TRBV6-4	TRBD1	14	TRBJ1-2	once	CASSARDRDYGYTF	TGTGCCAGCAGTGCCCGGGACAGGGACTATGGCTACACCTTC
TRBV6-2/TRBV6-3	TRBD2	16	TRBJ2-3	.	CASSKALAGAGDTQYF	TGTGCCAGCAGCAAGGCCCTAGCGGGAGCTGGAGATACGCAGTATTTT
TRBV5-1	.	12	TRBJ2-7	.	CASSETSYEQYF	TGCGCCAGCAGTGAGACTAGCTACGAGCAGTACTTC
TRBV19	.	14	TRBJ1-2	.	CASSIGGSNYGYTF	TGTGCCAGTAGTATAGGCGGTTCTAACTATGGCTACACCTTC
TRBV19	.	13	TRBJ1-5	.	CASTRDNNQPQHF	TGTGCCAGTACAAGGGACAACAATCAGCCCCAGCATTTT
TRBV6-1	.	13	TRBJ2-7	.	CASSEARLGEQYF	TGTGCCAGCAGTGAAGCGCGACTAGGCGAGCAGTACTTC
TRBV5-1	TRBD1	15	TRBJ2-3	.	CASSLRGTGENTQYF	TGCGCCAGCAGCTTGAGAGGGACAGGGGAAAATACGCAGTATTTT
TRBV5-1	.	14	TRBJ1-1	.	CASSLPQANTEAFF	TGCGCCAGCAGCTTGCCCCAAGCGAACACTGAAGCTTTCTTT
TRBV5-5	.	12	TRBJ1-2	.	CASSLGQYGYTF	TGTGCCAGCAGCTTGGGACAGTATGGCTACACCTTC
TRBV2	TRBD1	14	TRBJ1-2	.	CASSSGTGPYGYTF	TGTGCCAGCAGTTCCGGGACAGGTCCCTATGGCTACACCTTC
TRBV3-1/TRBV3-2	.	16	TRBJ1-4	.	CASSQGFGFQREKLFF	TGTGCCAGCAGCCAAGGATTCGGCTTCCAGCGGGAAAAACTGTTTTTT
TRBV10-2	TRBD1	14	TRBJ1-2	once	CASRDQTGVYGYTF	TGCGCCAGCAGGGACCAGACAGGGGTATATGGCTACACCTTC
TRBV28	TRBD1	14	TRBJ1-2	.	CASSRTGGNYGYTF	TGTGCCAGCAGTCGGACAGGGGGTAACTATGGCTACACCTTC
TRBV2	TRBD1	14	TRBJ2-7	.	CASKAGRGPYEQYF	TGTGCCAGCAAAGCCGGAAGGGGGCCCTACGAGCAGTACTTC
TRBV29-1	.	12	TRBJ2-7	.	CSVLENSYEQYF	TGCAGCGTTCTCGAGAATTCCTACGAGCAGTACTTC
TRBV10-1	TRBD1	15	TRBJ2-3	.	CASSESSQGGDTQYF	TGCGCCAGCAGTGAGTCGTCACAGGGGGGTGATACGCAGTATTTT
TRBV18	TRBD1	18	TRBJ2-3	.	CASSSLPVTDRGTDTQYF	TGTGCCAGCTCATCTCTCCCGGTAACCGACAGGGGCACAGATACGCAGTATTTT
TRBV21-1	.	18	TRBJ1-1	.	CASSKPSDKKNMNTEAFF	TGTGCCAGCAGCAAACCCTCGGACAAGAAAAATATGAACACTGAAGCTTTCTTT
TRBV30	TRBD2	15	TRBJ2-7	.	CAWSAGTSQIYEQYF	TGTGCCTGGAGTGCCGGGACTAGCCAGATCTACGAGCAGTACTTC
TRBV13	TRBD2	16	TRBJ2-5	.	CASSSQREGYRETQYF	TGTGCCAGCAGCTCGCAACGGGAGGGTTACCGGGAGACCCAGTACTTC
TRBV5-4	TRBD2	15	TRBJ2-7	.	CASSSPGLGDYEQYF	TGTGCCAGCAGCTCCCCGGGACTAGGGGACTACGAGCAGTACTTC
TRBV19	TRBD1	14	TRBJ1-6	once	CASTLTGDNSPLHF	TGTGCCAGTACCCTGACAGGGGATAATTCACCCCTCCACTTT
TRBV7-2	TRBD1	15	TRBJ2-7	.	CASSLRTGGGYEQYF	TGTGCCAGCAGCCTTAGGACAGGGGGCGGGTACGAGCAGTACTTC
TRBV28	TRBD1	18	TRBJ1-3	.	CASSSTLNRGRSGNTIYF	TGTGCCAGCAGTTCTACCCTAAACAGGGGCCGCTCTGGAAACACCATATATTTT
TRBV7-2	.	13	TRBJ2-7	.	CASSSSTSYEQYF	TGTGCCAGCAGCTCATCGACTAGTTACGAGCAGTACTTC
TRBV3-1/TRBV3-2	.	13	TRBJ2-3	.	CASSRTGTDTQYF	TGTGCCAGCAGCCGTACAGGGACAGATACGCAGTATTTT